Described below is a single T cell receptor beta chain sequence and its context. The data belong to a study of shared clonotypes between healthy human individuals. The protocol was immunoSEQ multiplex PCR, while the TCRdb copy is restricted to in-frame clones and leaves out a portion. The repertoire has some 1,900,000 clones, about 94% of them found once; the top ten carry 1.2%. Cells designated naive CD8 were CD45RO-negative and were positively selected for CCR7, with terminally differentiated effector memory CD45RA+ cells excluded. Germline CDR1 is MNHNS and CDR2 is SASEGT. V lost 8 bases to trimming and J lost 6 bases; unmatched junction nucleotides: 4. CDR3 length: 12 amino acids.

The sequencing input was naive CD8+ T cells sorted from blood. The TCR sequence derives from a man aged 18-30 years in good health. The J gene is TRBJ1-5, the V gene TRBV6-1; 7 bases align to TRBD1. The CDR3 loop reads CASDRVGQPQHF. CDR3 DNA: TGTGCCAGCGACAGGGTCGGTCAGCCCCAGCATTTT.